One and the same sample provided the 6 T cell receptor beta chains below, sequenced in a study of identical twins. TCRdb re-derived calls from the 5' RACE reads in MiXCR, one entry per CDR3 protein. The sample records roughly 230,000 distinct CDR3 sequences, around 8.3% being singletons. These same records also appear under a second study, on yellow fever vaccine responses in identical twins.

Specimen: CD8+ T cells sorted from blood. The receptors shown here come from a young woman in good health.

This clonotype was observed a handful of times. V is TRBV20-1 and J is TRBJ2-1; TRBD1 matches at 11 bases. This CDR3 has 14 residues. CDR1 DFQATT and CDR2 SNEGSKA come from the germline V gene (reference sequence). V trimming: 3 bases; J trimming: 10 bases; junction bases outside the gene matches: 8. The CDR3 coding sequence is TGCAGTGCTAGGGGACAGGGGGTTGATTGGGAGCAGTTCTTC. Residues: CSARGQGVDWEQFF.

This chain links TRBV29-1 with TRBJ2-6; TRBD1 is a possible D gene (5 bases). V was clipped by 6 bases and J by 2 bases, with 8 bases between them. The CDR3 is 13 amino acids. Germline V gene lookup returns CDR1 SQVTM and CDR2 ANQGSEA. DNA of the CDR3: TGCAGCGTGTTCAGGGCTGGGGCCAACGTCCTGACTTTC. It is translated as CSVFRAGANVLTF.

This clonotype was observed many times. This sequence joins TRBV6-2 or TRBV6-3 and TRBJ2-1, with D perhaps TRBD2 (5 bases). V gave up 0 bases and J gave up 7 bases, with 10 bases separating them. This CDR3 is 14 amino acids long. Per the germline V gene, CDR1 is MNHEY and CDR2 is SVGEGT. The CDR3 loop reads CASSYSGLSNEQFF. The CDR3 DNA sequence: TGTGCCAGCAGTTACTCTGGACTCTCGAATGAGCAGTTCTTC.

The J gene is TRBJ2-5, the V gene TRBV13, with 9 bases that match TRBD2. The junction had 16 bases not matched to a gene; V was cut back by 5 bases and J by 3 bases. This CDR3 has 18 amino acids. Germline lookup yields CDR1 PRHDT and CDR2 FYEKMQ (reference sequence). This chain's CDR3 is CASSKRLAVVGHKETQYF. The CDR3, as DNA: TGTGCCAGCAGCAAAAGACTAGCGGTGGTTGGTCACAAAGAGACCCAGTACTTC. Full variable domain (remainder filled in from reference TRBV13 and TRBJ2-5): AAGVIQSPRHLIKEKRETATLKCYPIPRHDTVYWYQQGPGQDPQFLISFYEKMQSDKGSIPDRFSAQQFSDYHSELNMSSLELGDSALYFCASSKRLAVVGHKETQYFGPGTRLLVL.

This clonotype has just a few counts. This chain links TRBV2 with TRBJ1-5; 8 nucleotides line up with TRBD1. The CDR3 runs to 14 residues. CDR1 SNHLY and CDR2 FYNNEI come from the germline V gene. Losses at the gene ends were 4 bases for V and 7 bases for J; bases not matched to a gene: 6. This CDR3 is CASSGGQGEQPQHF. CDR3 DNA sequence: TGTGCCAGCAGTGGAGGACAGGGAGAACAGCCCCAGCATTTT.

This sequence joins TRBV6-5 and TRBJ2-2; D might be TRBD2 (6 bases). The V end lost 2 bases, the J end lost 3 bases, and 10 bases lay between the germline ends. The CDR3 contains 15 residues. Germline V gives CDR1 MNHEY, CDR2 SVGAGI. CDR3 protein: CASSYGGDYTGELFF. CDR3 in DNA: TGTGCCAGCAGTTACGGCGGGGATTACACCGGGGAGCTGTTTTTT.